Below, 11 T cell receptor beta chains from the same sample are listed, as sequenced in a study of blood T cells in healthy people across ages. It was with a sample-barcoded 5' primer and a J-beta primer mix that a second PCR of roughly 7 to 12 cycles was run. One entry per CDR3 protein, called by TCRdb with MiXCR from the 5' RACE reads. The sample holds fewer than 700,000 distinct CDR3 sequences, approximately 40% seen once. Sequenced material: blood. These receptors were taken from a man at least 80 years old in good health.

This clonotype was seen only a few times. This chain joins TRBV7-2 and TRBJ2-6; 12 bases are shared with TRBD1. The V gene end was trimmed by 3 bases and the J gene end by 0 bases; junction bases not matched to a gene: 6. Germline lookup yields CDR1 SGHTA and CDR2 FQGNSA. The CDR3 is 19 amino acids. CDR3 nucleotide sequence: TGTGCCAGCAGCTTTGGGACAGGGGGCGCCTTCTCTGGGGCCAACGTCCTGACTTTC. Its protein product is CASSFGTGGAFSGANVLTF.

This rearrangement joins TRBV6-2 or TRBV6-3 to TRBJ2-1, with D hard to call. V was pared by 0 bases and J by 7 bases, with 4 bases between. CDR1 and CDR2 from the germline V gene are MNHEY and SVGEGT. The CDR3 length is 12 residues. In DNA, the CDR3 is TGTGCCAGCAGTTACTCGTGGAATGAGCAGTTCTTC. This translates into CASSYSWNEQFF.

With regard to this clonotype: This clone may be a read error of a much larger clone one base away. J is TRBJ2-3 and V is TRBV11-2; 12 bases align to TRBD2. CDR1 and CDR2 from the germline V gene are SGHAT and FQNNGV. The CDR3 runs to 15 residues. V dropped 5 bases and J dropped 3; count of bases not matched to a gene: 3. The CDR3 DNA reads as TGTGCCAGCAGCAAAGGGACTAGCGGGACAGATACGCAGTATTTT. It translates to CASSKGTSGTDTQYF.

The CDR3 sequence: CASRNGGARYEQYF. CDR3 coding DNA: TGTGCCAGCAGGAACGGGGGGGCGCGTTACGAGCAGTACTTC. The rearrangement joins TRBV6-6 to TRBJ2-7; the match to TRBD2 covers 8 bases. This CDR3 has 14 residues. V was pared by 6 bases and J by 4 bases, with 8 bases of the junction left unmatched. Germline V gene sequence: CDR1 MNHNY, CDR2 SVGAGI (reference sequence).

This chain uses TRBV6-1 with TRBJ2-7; maybe TRBD2 (7 bases). The DNA end is more similar to TRBJ2-5, so the J call may be wrong. The V gene's germline CDR1 is MNHNS and CDR2 SASEGT. The CDR3 totals 17 residues. The CDR3 sequence is CASSDLSDGGLQETQYF. CDR3 DNA: TGTGCCAGCAGTGACTTGTCCGACGGGGGGCTGCAAGAGACCCAGTACTTC.

This chain links TRBV7-8 with TRBJ1-2; 7 positions match TRBD1. The trim removed 5 bases at V and 8 bases at J, leaving 11 bases unmatched. The germline CDR1 and CDR2 sequences are SGHVS and FQNEAQ. The CDR3 length is 14 residues. The CDR3 bases are TGTGCCAGCAGCCTCTACGACAGGGATGACGGCTACACCTTC. It codes for CASSLYDRDDGYTF.

This chain connects TRBV6-2 or TRBV6-3 to TRBJ2-4; the D gene is possibly TRBD1 (5 bases). Germline V lookup: CDR1 MNHEY, CDR2 SVGEGT. V lost 4 bases and J 0 bases, leaving 10 bases between the germline ends. The CDR3 runs 15 residues. This CDR3 reads CASSFRAQAKNIQYF. For the CDR3, the DNA is TGTGCCAGCAGTTTCAGGGCCCAAGCCAAAAACATTCAGTACTTC.

This clonotype has a handful of counts. The chain recombines TRBV28 with TRBJ2-5, with a possible D match to TRBD2 (5 bases). The CDR3 length is 13 residues. Per germline, CDR1 MDHEN and CDR2 SYDVKM. The germline V and J ends were trimmed by 3 bases and 5 bases, with 10 bases remaining between them. CDR3 residues: CASSFTSRETQYF. The DNA of the CDR3 is TGTGCCAGCAGTTTCACTAGTCGGGAGACCCAGTACTTC.

In this sample, this clonotype turned up a few times. The chain employs TRBV30 and TRBJ2-5, with D possibly matching TRBD2 (5 bases). Germline-derived CDR1 and CDR2 are GTSNPN and SVGIG (reference sequence). Deletions cut 7 bases from V and 2 bases from J, with 26 bases between. The CDR3 consists of 17 residues. The CDR3 region is CALGTGETQRPQETQYF. The CDR3 nucleotides are TGTGCCTTGGGCACCGGGGAAACTCAAAGACCACAAGAGACCCAGTACTTC. Drawing the rest from reference TRBV30 and TRBJ2-5, the complete variable domain is SQTIHQWPATLVQPVGSPLSLECTVEGTSNPNLYWYRQAAGRGLQLLFYSVGIGQISSEVPQNLSASRPQDRQFILSSKKLLLSDSGFYLCALGTGETQRPQETQYFGPGTRLLVL.

Only a few counts were recorded for this clonotype. This chain connects TRBV4-3 to TRBJ1-1; D perhaps matches TRBD1 (6 bases). The length of the CDR3 is 15 residues. CDR1 is LGHNA, CDR2 YSLEER, per germline. The V end lost 0 bases, the J end lost 3 bases, and 11 bases lay between the germline ends. In DNA, the CDR3 is TGCGCCAGCAGCCAAGATACAGGGTGGTACACTGAAGCTTTCTTT. Its protein is CASSQDTGWYTEAFF.

The rearrangement links TRBV20-1 to TRBJ2-3; 9 bases fit TRBD2. The germline V gene encodes CDR1 DFQATT and CDR2 SNEGSKA (reference sequence). After removal of 5 bases from V and 4 bases from J, the junction contained 4 bases not matched to a gene. This CDR3 comprises 13 residues. DNA of the CDR3: TGCAGTGCTTATAGCGGGAGTGCAGATACGCAGTATTTT. It codes for CSAYSGSADTQYF.